Listed here are 16 T cell receptor beta chains from one sample, sequenced in a study of spatial heterogeneity in lung cancer. Whole-study results and caveats: Mutation counts in tumors were tracked by counts of expanded intratumoral alpha and beta TCRs.

These TCRs are of unknown antigen specificity. MiXCR, applied by TCRdb to the 5' RACE reads, yields one record per CDR3 protein. The sample lists 100,000 to 110,000 distinct CDR3 sequences, nearly 4.5% occurring once. The time point here: sample taken at primary tumor resection. Sequences were derived from lung tumor tissue, sampled at surgery. These receptors were collected from a male donor with early-stage non-small cell lung cancer.

This clonotype was detected many times. The chain links TRBV4-1 to TRBJ2-1; 10 bases line up with TRBD2. Germline CDR1 and CDR2: MGHRA and YSYEKL. The CDR3 covers 18 residues. V shed 4 bases, J shed 0 bases, and the junction held 9 bases outside the gene matches. The CDR3 DNA reads as TGCGCCAGCAGCCCGTGGAGCGGGAGGGTCGACTCCTACAATGAGCAGTTCTTC. This codes for CASSPWSGRVDSYNEQFF.

This clonotype showed up many times. The rearrangement links TRBV24-1 to TRBJ2-3, with unresolved D. Trimming cost V 8 bases and J 5 bases, with 16 bases left between them. The CDR3 extends over 14 amino acids. Germline V gene sequence: CDR1 KGHDR, CDR2 SFDVKD. The CDR3 DNA is TGTGCCACCATAGTATCGCAAATTGGAGATACGCAGTATTTT. Translation: CATIVSQIGDTQYF.

In its sample, this clonotype was seen many times. V gene TRBV5-1 combines with J gene TRBJ1-6; no reliable D call. Per germline, CDR1 SGHRS and CDR2 YFSETQ. V shed 2 bases and J shed 11 bases, with 14 bases lying between them. This CDR3 comprises 14 residues. The CDR3 region has the DNA TGCGCCAGCAGCTTTGGTACGGTCGGAACACCCCTCCACTTT. Its translation: CASSFGTVGTPLHF.

This clonotype was seen ten or more times. DNA for the CDR3: TGTGCCAGCAGCCAAGTCGGCGGGAGGTATGACAATGAGCAGTTCTTC. It codes for CASSQVGGRYDNEQFF. The chain couples TRBV3-1 to TRBJ2-1; TRBD2 aligns across 8 bases. The CDR3 length is 16 residues. Trimming at V came to 1 base and at J to 5 bases, leaving 7 bases not matched to a gene. Germline CDR1 and CDR2: LGHDT and YNNKEL (reference sequence).

This clonotype was recorded many times. V and J are TRBV28 and TRBJ2-1, with D possibly being TRBD2 (5 bases). Trimming left V 6 bases short and J 2 bases short, with 11 bases between. This CDR3 comprises 14 residues. Germline V gives CDR1 MDHEN, CDR2 SYDVKM. CDR3 bases: TGTGCCAGCAGACCGGACGGGACCTACAATGAGCAGTTCTTC. This sequence encodes CASRPDGTYNEQFF.

Ten or more counts support this clonotype. The V and J genes are TRBV20-1 and TRBJ1-3, with unresolved D. From germline, CDR1 is DFQATT and CDR2 SNEGSKA (reference sequence). The CDR3 is 14 residues long. Trimming left V 5 bases short and J 0 bases short, with 11 bases between. CDR3 protein: CSAAPMNSGNTIYF. CDR3 coding DNA: TGCAGTGCTGCCCCTATGAACTCTGGAAACACCATATATTTT.

This chain joins TRBV20-1 and TRBJ2-5, with unresolved D. Germline lookup yields CDR1 DFQATT and CDR2 SNEGSKA (reference sequence). Trimming removed 3 bases at V and 0 bases at J, with 11 bases between. This CDR3 contains 14 residues. The CDR3 coding sequence is TGCAGTGCTAGGATAATTACGTACCAAGAGACCCAGTACTTC. Residues: CSARIITYQETQYF.

This clonotype was recorded a few times. This chain joins TRBV24-1 and TRBJ2-3; TRBD2 matches 12 bases. The CDR3 has 17 amino acids. Germline CDR1 is KGHDR and CDR2 is SFDVKD. J gave up 6 bases and V 3 bases, and 9 bases lay outside the gene matches. Here the CDR3 reads CATSDPTSGSSVDTQYF. CDR3 DNA sequence: TGTGCCACCAGTGATCCGACTAGCGGGAGTTCTGTGGATACGCAGTATTTT.

This clonotype occurred many times. This chain joins TRBV20-1 and TRBJ2-3; 9 bases match TRBD2. Germline trimming cut 5 bases from V and 0 bases from J; bases unmatched to any gene: 12. CDR3 size: 17 residues. Germline CDR1 is DFQATT and CDR2 is SNEGSKA (reference sequence). CDR3 region: CSAGRDSGSSSTDTQYF. The CDR3 DNA is TGCAGTGCTGGGCGGGATAGCGGGAGTTCTAGCACAGATACGCAGTATTTT.

The chain carries TRBV7-7 and TRBJ2-5; D may be TRBD2 (6 bases). CDR3 size: 14 residues. In germline, CDR1 is SSHAT, CDR2 FNYEAQ (reference sequence). Trimming shortened V by 3 bases and J by 5 bases, and 13 bases separated the two germline ends. This chain's CDR3 is CASSFRVGGETQYF. CDR3 sequence (DNA): TGTGCCAGCAGCTTTCGCGTAGGAGGGGAGACCCAGTACTTC.

This clonotype came up many times. The V and J genes are TRBV4-2 and TRBJ2-1; D remains ambiguous. The V gene's germline CDR1 is LGHNA and CDR2 YNFKEQ. The CDR3 consists of 13 residues. Trimming left V 0 bases short and J 8 bases short, with 8 bases between. The CDR3, as DNA: TGTGCCAGCAGCCAAGACCACGGAGATGAGCAGTTCTTC. The encoded protein is CASSQDHGDEQFF.

This clonotype was counted between two and nine times. V is TRBV29-1 and J is TRBJ2-2; unclear D gene. The CDR3 is 10 residues long. The germline V and J ends were trimmed by 3 bases and 6 bases, with 2 bases remaining between them. The germline CDR1 and CDR2 sequences are SQVTM and ANQGSEA. The CDR3 loop reads CSVESGELFF. The CDR3 nucleotides are TGCAGCGTTGAGTCCGGGGAGCTGTTTTTT.

This clonotype is categorized as medium-sized (0.01 to 0.1%). The V and J genes are TRBV11-2 and TRBJ2-5; possibly TRBD1 for D (6 bases). Germline loops: CDR1 SGHAT, CDR2 FQNNGV. Trimming cost V 5 bases and J 6 bases, with 19 bases left between them. This CDR3 spans 15 amino acids. The CDR3 DNA reads as TGTGCCAGCAGCGTAGGGGGTTTCACCACCCAGACCCAGTACTTC. Amino acid sequence: CASSVGGFTTQTQYF. The full variable domain, completed using reference TRBV11-2 and TRBJ2-5, is EAGVAQSPRYKIIEKRQSVAFWCNPISGHATLYWYQQILGQGPKLLIQFQNNGVVDDSQLPKDRFSAERLKGVDSTLKIQPAKLEDSAVYLCASSVGGFTTQTQYFGPGTRLLVL.

The sample holds many counts of this clonotype. The V gene is TRBV6-5, the J gene TRBJ1-1; D perhaps matches TRBD1 (5 bases). The CDR3 has 13 residues. Germline CDR1 is MNHEY and CDR2 is SVGAGI. Trimming stripped 5 bases from V and 2 bases from J, with 9 bases between. CDR3 in amino acids: CASSLGANTEAFF. The CDR3 DNA follows: TGTGCCAGCAGTCTAGGGGCCAACACTGAAGCTTTCTTT.

This clonotype was recorded at least ten times. V gene TRBV20-1 combines with J gene TRBJ2-1, with 8 bases aligning to TRBD2. The germline V gene has CDR1 DFQATT and CDR2 SNEGSKA (reference sequence). The length of the CDR3 is 16 residues. After removal of 3 bases from V and 0 bases from J, the junction contained 7 bases not matched to a gene. The CDR3 reads CSASLLAASSYNEQFF. CDR3 sequence (DNA): TGCAGTGCTAGTTTACTAGCGGCTAGCTCCTACAATGAGCAGTTCTTC.

At least ten counts were recorded for this clonotype. The CDR3 DNA is TGCAGCGTTGCGGCAGGAGGAGGGAACACTGAAGCTTTCTTT. It codes for CSVAAGGGNTEAFF. The genes are TRBV29-1 and TRBJ1-1; D is undetermined. CDR1 and CDR2 (germline): SQVTM, ANQGSEA. Trimming took 4 bases from V and 1 from J, leaving 13 bases between them. The length of the CDR3 is 14 residues.